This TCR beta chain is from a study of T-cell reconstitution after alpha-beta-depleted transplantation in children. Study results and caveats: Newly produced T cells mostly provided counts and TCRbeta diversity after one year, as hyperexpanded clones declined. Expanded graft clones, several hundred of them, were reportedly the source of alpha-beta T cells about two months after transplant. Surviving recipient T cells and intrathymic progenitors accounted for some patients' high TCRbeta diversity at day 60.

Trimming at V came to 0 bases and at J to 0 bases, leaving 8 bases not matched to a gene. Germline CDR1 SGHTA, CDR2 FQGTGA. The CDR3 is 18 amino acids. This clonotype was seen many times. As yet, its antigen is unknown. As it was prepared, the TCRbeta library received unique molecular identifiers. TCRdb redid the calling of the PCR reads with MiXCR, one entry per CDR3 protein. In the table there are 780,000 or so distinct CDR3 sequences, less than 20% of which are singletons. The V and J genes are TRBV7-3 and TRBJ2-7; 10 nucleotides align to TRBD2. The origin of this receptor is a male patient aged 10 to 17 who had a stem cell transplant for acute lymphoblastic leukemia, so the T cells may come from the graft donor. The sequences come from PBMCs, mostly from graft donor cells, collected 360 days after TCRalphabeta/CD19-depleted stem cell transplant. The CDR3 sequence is CASSLTVSGRSSSYEQYF. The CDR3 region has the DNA TGTGCCAGCAGCTTAACCGTTAGCGGGAGGTCGAGCTCCTACGAGCAGTACTTC. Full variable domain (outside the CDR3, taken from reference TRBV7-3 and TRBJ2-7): GAGVSQTPSNKVTEKGKYVELRCDPISGHTALYWYRQSLGQGPEFLIYFQGTGAADDSGLPNDRFFAVRPEGSVSTLKIQRTERGDSAVYLCASSLTVSGRSSSYEQYFGPGTRLTVT.